The 27 T cell receptor beta chains given below trace back to one sample, sequenced in a study of T-cell reconstitution after alpha-beta-depleted transplantation in children. TCRbeta library preparation incorporated unique molecular identifiers. One entry per CDR3 protein results from TCRdb running MiXCR on the PCR reads. Among about 500,000 distinct CDR3 sequences listed, around a third were seen once. The sample in question was PBMCs from the stem cell graft donor, obtained from the stem cell graft. Every receptor here comes from a human donor who donated a stem cell graft to a child with aplastic anemia.

The rearrangement uses TRBV29-1 and TRBJ2-2; D may correspond to TRBD1 or TRBD2 (7 bases each). The V gene's germline CDR1 is SQVTM and CDR2 ANQGSEA. The ends were cut back, 6 bases at V and 5 bases at J, with 19 bases in the middle. The CDR3 sequence is 15 residues long. The CDR3 loop is CSVQRAGGDTGELFF. Written as DNA, the CDR3 is TGCAGCGTCCAAAGGGCAGGGGGGGATACCGGGGAGCTGTTTTTT.

The chain recombines TRBV5-5 with TRBJ1-2; no firm D call. In germline, CDR1 is SGHKS, CDR2 YYEKEE (reference sequence). This CDR3 comprises 13 residues. The ends were cut back, 4 bases at V and 1 base at J, with 8 bases in the middle. The CDR3 loop reads CASSASHNYGYTF. CDR3 DNA: TGTGCCAGCAGCGCCTCACATAACTATGGCTACACCTTC.

This chain uses TRBV5-6 with TRBJ2-1; possible D gene TRBD2, 6 bases. CDR3 length: 13 residues. Per germline, CDR1 SGHDT and CDR2 YYEEEE. Trimming stripped 6 bases from V and 4 bases from J, with 11 bases between. CDR3 sequence: CASTPGVYNEQFF. The CDR3 DNA follows: TGTGCCAGCACCCCGGGGGTATACAATGAGCAGTTCTTC.

This clonotype occurred a few times. The chain combines TRBV28 with TRBJ2-7; a possible D gene is TRBD1 (6 bases). The V and J ends lost 6 bases and 7 bases respectively, with 22 bases between them. The CDR3 has 15 residues. CDR1 is MDHEN, CDR2 SYDVKM, per germline. CDR3 sequence: CASSPHRTASGEQYF. CDR3 DNA sequence: TGTGCCAGCAGCCCCCATCGGACAGCTTCGGGGGAGCAGTACTTC.

This clonotype was seen once. A junction boundary mismatches the germline segment, possibly from a read error. V and J are TRBV12-3 or TRBV12-4 and TRBJ2-3; 10 bases agree with TRBD1. The CDR3 length is 15 residues. The CDR3 coding sequence is TGTGCCAGCGGTTTAGGGACAGGGGACACAGATACGCAGTATTTT. Translating it yields CASGLGTGDTDTQYF.

The CDR3 loop is CSARASGRGLGYTF. CDR3 nucleotide sequence: TGCAGTGCTAGAGCTTCAGGGAGGGGTTTGGGCTACACCTTC. V usage is TRBV20-1 and J usage is TRBJ1-2; the D gene is possibly TRBD1 (5 bases). From germline, CDR1 is DFQATT and CDR2 SNEGSKA (reference sequence). CDR3 length equals 14 residues. Trimming stripped 1 base from V and 8 bases from J, with 17 bases between.

This clonotype was detected only a few times. Written as DNA, the CDR3 is TGCAGCGTCCTAGAGTCCGGACAGCGCTATGGCTACACCTTC. Encoded protein: CSVLESGQRYGYTF. V and J are TRBV29-1 and TRBJ1-2; weak D call: TRBD1 (6 bases). From germline, CDR1 is SQVTM and CDR2 ANQGSEA. Trimming removed 6 bases at V and 4 bases at J, with 18 bases between. The CDR3 is made up of 14 amino acids.

V usage is TRBV7-2 and J usage is TRBJ2-6; D is possibly TRBD1 or TRBD2 (5 bases each). Trimming took 4 bases from V and 0 from J, leaving 10 bases between them. Germline V CDR1 and CDR2: SGHTA, FQGNSA. The CDR3 is made up of 16 amino acids. This CDR3 is CASSSGRRSGANVLTF. Written as DNA, the CDR3 is TGTGCCAGCAGCTCGGGACGCCGCTCTGGGGCCAACGTCCTGACTTTC.

This clonotype has a handful of counts. The gene calls are TRBV12-3 or TRBV12-4 and TRBJ2-5; TRBD1 is a possible D gene (5 bases). The CDR3 loop spans 12 amino acids. V dropped 4 bases and J dropped 4 bases, with 7 bases sitting between them. CDR3: CASSSGSETQYF. CDR3 nucleotide sequence: TGTGCCAGCAGTTCAGGGTCAGAGACCCAGTACTTC.

V gene TRBV18 combines with J gene TRBJ2-5, with a weak D call TRBD2 (6 bases). V shed 2 bases and J shed 4 bases, with 14 bases lying between them. This CDR3 contains 15 residues. The V gene's germline CDR1 is KGHSH and CDR2 LQKENI. The CDR3 reads CASSPGTGVRETQYF. CDR3 sequence (DNA): TGTGCCAGCTCACCAGGGACGGGGGTACGAGAGACCCAGTACTTC.

The chain carries TRBV29-1 and TRBJ2-5, with D unclear. Germline V gives CDR1 SQVTM, CDR2 ANQGSEA. Trimming removed 4 bases at V and 5 bases at J, with 11 bases between. This CDR3 has 12 amino acids. The DNA of the CDR3 is TGCAGCGTTGTCGCTCCGGGCGAGACCCAGTACTTC. It is translated as CSVVAPGETQYF. The entire variable domain, with the rest obtained from reference TRBV29-1 and TRBJ2-5, is as follows: SAVISQKPSRDICQRGTSLTIQCQVDSQVTMMFWYRQQPGQSLTLIATANQGSEATYESGFVIDKFPISRPNLTFSTLTVSNMSPEDSSIYLCSVVAPGETQYFGPGTRLLVL.

This clonotype was seen more than once but under ten times. The rearrangement links TRBV5-4 to TRBJ1-5, with 8 nucleotides matching TRBD1. The CDR3 contains 14 residues. V dropped 2 bases and J dropped 5; count of bases not matched to a gene: 3. Germline CDR1 is SGHNT and CDR2 is YYREEE (reference sequence). The CDR3 DNA reads TGTGCCAGCAGCTTACAGGGGGTAGATCAGCCCCAGCATTTT. Amino acid sequence: CASSLQGVDQPQHF. The full variable domain, completed using reference TRBV5-4 and TRBJ1-5, is ETGVTQSPTHLIKTRGQQVTLRCSSQSGHNTVSWYQQALGQGPQFIFQYYREEENGRGNFPPRFSGLQFPNYSSELNVNALELDDSALYLCASSLQGVDQPQHFGDGTRLSIL.

There are a few counts of this clonotype. This chain connects TRBV5-1 to TRBJ2-1; D possibly corresponds to TRBD2 (6 bases). The CDR3 length is 13 residues. V was clipped by 4 bases and J by 7 bases, with 12 bases between them. Per the germline V gene, CDR1 is SGHRS and CDR2 is YFSETQ. The CDR3 sequence is CASSPNGGNEQFF. CDR3 bases: TGCGCCAGCAGCCCCAACGGGGGTAATGAGCAGTTCTTC.

This clonotype was observed a single time. V usage is TRBV9 and J usage is TRBJ2-1, with 14 nucleotides matching TRBD2. Germline lookup yields CDR1 SGDLS and CDR2 YYNGEE. The CDR3 runs to 18 residues. J was trimmed by 4 bases and V by 3 bases; bases with no gene match: 9. CDR3 sequence: CASSAPTSGRAYYNEQFF. The CDR3 DNA is TGTGCCAGCAGCGCCCCGACTAGCGGGAGGGCCTATTACAATGAGCAGTTCTTC.

This clonotype has a handful of counts. This rearrangement joins TRBV19 to TRBJ2-2; 11 bases are shared with TRBD1. Germline CDR1 is LNHDA and CDR2 is SQIVND (reference sequence). The CDR3 length is 16 residues. V shed 3 bases, J shed 7 bases, and the junction held 7 bases outside the gene matches. CDR3 nucleotide sequence: TGTGCCAGTAGTATCGCAGGACAGGGGGCGAACGGGGAGCTGTTTTTT. The encoded protein is CASSIAGQGANGELFF.

This clonotype showed up just a few times. The rearrangement uses TRBV4-2 and TRBJ2-1, with 12 bases aligning to TRBD2. V lost 1 base and J lost 2; bases outside the gene matches: 0. The germline CDR1 and CDR2 sequences are LGHNA and YNFKEQ. The CDR3 covers 16 residues. The CDR3 spells CASSQGLAGAYNEQFF. As DNA, the CDR3 is TGTGCCAGCAGCCAAGGACTAGCGGGAGCCTACAATGAGCAGTTCTTC.

This rearrangement joins TRBV5-1 to TRBJ1-1; D might be TRBD1 (5 bases). CDR3 length equals 17 residues. The V gene lost 4 bases and the J gene lost 6 bases, with 25 bases spanning the gap. Per the germline V gene, CDR1 is SGHRS and CDR2 is YFSETQ. The CDR3 loop reads CASSPGAKATLGAEAFF. CDR3 DNA: TGCGCCAGCAGCCCCGGGGCCAAAGCCACCTTGGGCGCTGAAGCTTTCTTT.

This clonotype was picked up many times. The rearrangement links TRBV7-3 to TRBJ2-1; D is undetermined. Germline CDR1 reads SGHTA; CDR2 reads FQGTGA. The ends were cut back, 2 bases at V and 5 bases at J, with 10 bases in the middle. This CDR3 is built from 14 residues. CDR3 nucleotide sequence: TGTGCCAGCAGCTTATATTGGTCAGACAATGAGCAGTTCTTC. Translating gives CASSLYWSDNEQFF.

J is TRBJ1-1 and V is TRBV7-9; D is unclear. V was cut by 7 bases and J by 2 bases, with 14 bases left in between. The germline V gene has CDR1 SEHNR and CDR2 FQNEAQ (reference sequence). The CDR3 sequence is 14 residues long. CDR3 sequence reads: CASIGRAVNTEAFF. The CDR3 DNA is TGTGCCAGCATTGGAAGGGCCGTCAACACTGAAGCTTTCTTT. The complete variable domain, with remaining parts taken from reference TRBV7-9 and TRBJ1-1, reads DTGVSQNPRHKITKRGQNVTFRCDPISEHNRLYWYRQTLGQGPEFLTYFQNEAQLEKSRLLSDRFSAERPKGSFSTLEIQRTEQGDSAMYLCASIGRAVNTEAFFGQGTRLTVV.

Only a few counts were recorded for this clonotype. DNA of the CDR3: TGTGCCTGGAGTGCCGGGGTGGCCAGGCAGCCCCAGCATTTT. Its translation: CAWSAGVARQPQHF. This chain links TRBV30 with TRBJ1-5; no clear D gene. Per the germline V gene, CDR1 is GTSNPN and CDR2 is SVGIG (reference sequence). CDR3 length equals 14 residues. V lost 1 base and J lost 7, with 14 bases in between.

This clonotype was seen a handful of times. CDR3 nucleotides: TGTGCCAGTTACTACAGGGGGCCCTCCTACGAGCAGTACGTC. This codes for CASYYRGPSYEQYV. The J gene is TRBJ2-7, the V gene TRBV21-1; the table's D call TRBD1 went unverified against the DNA. TRBV21-1 is a known pseudogene. This CDR3 has 14 residues.

There are a few counts of this clonotype. V gene TRBV6-5 combines with J gene TRBJ2-7, with TRBD2 matching 12 bases. The CDR3 runs 18 residues. CDR1 and CDR2 from the germline V gene are MNHEY and SVGAGI. The J segment lost 4 bases and the V segment lost 1 base, leaving 11 bases of the junction unmatched. In DNA, the CDR3 is TGTGCCAGCAGTTACTTAGCCCCCGGGACTAGCGGGCCTTACGAGCAGTACGTC. Translated, it gives CASSYLAPGTSGPYEQYV.

The sample holds many counts of this clonotype. The chain links TRBV20-1 to TRBJ1-5, with a possible D match to TRBD1 (6 bases). The CDR3 is 14 residues long. The germline V gene has CDR1 DFQATT and CDR2 SNEGSKA (reference sequence). Trimming shortened V by 4 bases and J by 1 base, and 11 bases separated the two germline ends. The CDR3 sequence is CSAIPGASNQPQHF. CDR3 DNA sequence: TGCAGTGCTATTCCAGGGGCGAGCAATCAGCCCCAGCATTTT.

This clonotype was observed a handful of times. The chain uses TRBV12-3 or TRBV12-4 and TRBJ2-2; the D is unclear. V shed 2 bases and J shed 3 bases, with 10 bases lying between them. The length of the CDR3 is 15 residues. The CDR3 spells CASSLLRTDTGELFF. In DNA, the CDR3 is TGTGCCAGCAGTTTATTACGTACCGACACCGGGGAGCTGTTTTTT.

The gene calls are TRBV5-1 and TRBJ2-1; 11 positions agree with TRBD2. V shed 2 bases, J shed 5 bases, and the junction held 6 bases outside the gene matches. The CDR3 runs 16 residues. Germline CDR1 and CDR2: SGHRS and YFSETQ. CDR3: CASSFQGTSGDNEQFF. The CDR3 DNA sequence: TGCGCCAGCAGCTTTCAAGGGACTAGCGGAGACAATGAGCAGTTCTTC.

This clonotype was detected a few times. The chain links TRBV12-3 or TRBV12-4 to TRBJ1-5, with D hard to call. This CDR3 is 15 amino acids long. Trimming left V 2 bases short and J 2 bases short, with 10 bases between. The CDR3 bases are TGTGCCAGCAGTTTACTCTTGGATGGCAATCAGCCCCAGCATTTT. It encodes CASSLLLDGNQPQHF.

The chain couples TRBV29-1 to TRBJ2-7; D possibly corresponds to TRBD1 (6 bases). The germline V gene encodes CDR1 SQVTM and CDR2 ANQGSEA. This CDR3 comprises 13 residues. V was trimmed by 7 bases and J by 4 bases, leaving 17 bases between them. The CDR3 spells CSAYRTESYEQYF. CDR3 DNA sequence: TGCAGCGCCTATAGGACAGAATCGTACGAGCAGTACTTC.